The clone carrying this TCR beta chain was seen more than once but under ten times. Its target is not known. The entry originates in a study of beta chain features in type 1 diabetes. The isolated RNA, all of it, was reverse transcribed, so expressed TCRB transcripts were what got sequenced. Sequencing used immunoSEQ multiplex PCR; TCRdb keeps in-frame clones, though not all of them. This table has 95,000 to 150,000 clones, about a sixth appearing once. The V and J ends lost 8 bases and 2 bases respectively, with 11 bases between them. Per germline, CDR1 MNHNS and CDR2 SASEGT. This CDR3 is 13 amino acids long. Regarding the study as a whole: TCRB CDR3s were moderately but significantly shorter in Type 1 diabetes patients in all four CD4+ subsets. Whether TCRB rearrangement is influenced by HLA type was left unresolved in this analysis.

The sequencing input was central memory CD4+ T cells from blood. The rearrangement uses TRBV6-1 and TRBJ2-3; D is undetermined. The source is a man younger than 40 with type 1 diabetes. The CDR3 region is CASLKLNTDTQYF. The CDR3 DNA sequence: TGTGCCAGCCTCAAGTTAAACACAGATACGCAGTATTTT.